This T cell receptor (beta chain) was profiled in a study of blood T cell repertoires in COVID-19 (dated by TCRdb to the early 2020s). Some background on the complete study: Samples covering the acute and convalescent phases of COVID-19 were provided by collaborators in the United States, Italy and Spain. The prospective study material was composed of cDNA or gDNA derived from T cells, B-cell-depleted T cells, or PBMCs. Subjects who had been exposed to COVID-19, were actively infected with it, or had recovered from it provided the deeply sampled blood TCRbeta repertoires that made up the dataset. The repertoires were made available in a free public database intended to serve as a resource for research on the immune response to SARS-CoV-2. Samples were obtained from the ongoing ImmuneRACE study (first 160 participants) and from about 1,300 subjects provided by 6 global collaborators. The sample metadata nearly always contained a de-identified subject ID, COVID-19 status, age in years and sex. HLA class I and class II types, where available, came from metadata supplied by the sample provider rather than from assay-based typing.

Collaborating institutions collected whole blood in K2EDTA tubes following their own protocols. Collaborator samples were shipped for TCRbeta analysis as frozen whole blood, isolated PBMCs, or DNA extracted from either sample type. As to this clone: No antigen is known for it. It has no much larger one-base neighbor in the sample; base qualities were not kept.

CDR1 and CDR2 were assigned from the germline V gene (reference sequence) as LNHDA and SQIVND. V loses 1 base of germline sequence and J loses 0 bases, and the interval between the two ends is 6 bases. Including cysteine and phenylalanine, the CDR3 has 15 amino acids. Here the CDR3 DNA is all that survives: 45 bases in frame from base 1. Overall study outcomes, separate from this receptor: The amount of clinical and demographic metadata varied by source and participant and was provided uncurated.

The immunoSEQ Assay, a bias-controlled multiplex PCR, was used to amplify TCRbeta CDR3 regions from genomic DNA. In the source study's methods: The number of nucleated cells in each sample was estimated by amplification of reference gene primers within the assay. To quantify the absolute abundance of each unique TCRbeta CDR3 rearrangement, sequence reads were collapsed and filtered. For each sample, productive Simpson clonality was calculated as the square root of Simpson's diversity index over productive rearrangements. Sourced from immuneACCESS, this table was stored by TCRdb with only in-frame sequences that have V and J called. A share of the clones is absent; for the studies checked, an unresolved V gene accounts for under half, and the remainder has no known explanation. The V and J calls and clone size were taken over from that table, and D and trimming were inferred from the DNA. Counted in this sample were some 200,000 clones; approximately 78% of them appeared once. The top ten clones comprise approximately 12% of the sample.

Sequenced sample: peripheral blood. The V and J segments used are TRBV19 and TRBJ2-2, with no confidently assigned D gene. The sequence came from a woman aged 40-49 years with acute or convalescent COVID-19. CDR3 protein: CASSIGQANTGELFF. The DNA reads TGTGCCAGTAGTATAGGACAAGCGAACACCGGGGAGCTGTTTTTT. The entire variable domain, with the stretches around the CDR3 drawn from the reference TRBV19 and TRBJ2-2 proteins, is DGGITQSPKYLFRKEGQNVTLSCEQNLNHDAMYWYRQDPGQGLRLIYYSQIVNDFQKGDIAEGYSVSREKKESFPLTVTSAQKNPTAFYLCASSIGQANTGELFFGEGSRLTVL.